The 5 T cell receptor beta chains presented below share a single source sample, sequenced in a study of early T cells in non-severe SARS-CoV-2 infection. MiXCR, run by TCRdb on the 5' RACE reads, gives a single entry per CDR3 protein. In the table there are 71,000 or so distinct CDR3 sequences, roughly an eighth of which are singletons. Sequencing was carried out using whole blood. Receptors originate from an adult who was a healthcare worker with PCR-confirmed SARS-CoV-2 infection or an uninfected control (not recorded which).

In its sample, this clonotype was seen many times. This chain connects TRBV29-1 to TRBJ2-1, with 10 bases that match TRBD1. Germline lookup yields CDR1 SQVTM and CDR2 ANQGSEA. CDR3 length: 14 residues. V lost 4 bases to trimming and J lost 6 bases; unmatched junction nucleotides: 6. The CDR3 sequence is CSVVMGQGSNEQFF. CDR3 nucleotides: TGCAGCGTTGTAATGGGACAGGGGTCCAATGAGCAGTTCTTC.

This clonotype was found a few times. The CDR3 loop is CASSYPGQGRNTIYF. DNA of the CDR3: TGTGCCAGCAGTTACCCGGGACAGGGGAGGAACACCATATATTTT. The rearrangement uses TRBV7-6 and TRBJ1-3, with TRBD1 matching over 10 bases. Germline V CDR1 and CDR2: SGHVS, FNYEAQ. The V and J ends lost 6 bases and 7 bases, in that order; junction bases with no gene match: 9. The CDR3 is 15 amino acids.

Remarks on this clonotype: Given a much more abundant clone one base away, this may be a read error. The rearrangement links TRBV5-5 to TRBJ1-1; D is ambiguous. The CDR3 extends over 16 amino acids. V dropped 0 bases and J dropped 3 bases, with 15 bases sitting between them. The V gene's germline CDR1 is SGHKS and CDR2 YYEKEE (reference sequence). In DNA form, the CDR3 reads TGTGCCAGCAGCTTGGGCCACCGCAGCCAGCACACTGAAGCTTTCTTT. This encodes CASSLGHRSQHTEAFF. The variable domain in full, with the rest retrieved from reference TRBV5-5 and TRBJ1-1, is DAGVTQSPTHLIKTRGQQVTLRCSPISGHKSVSWYQQVLGQGPQFIFQYYEKEERGRGNFPDRFSARQFPNYSSELNVNALLLGDSALYLCASSLGHRSQHTEAFFGQGTRLTVV.

This clonotype was observed at least ten times. This chain uses TRBV7-8 with TRBJ1-6; a weak D match, TRBD1 (5 bases). V was clipped by 1 base and J by 17 bases, with 15 bases between them. Looked up from germline, CDR1 is SGHVS and CDR2 is FQNEAQ. This CDR3 has 13 residues. CDR3 protein: CASSLGGTIRIHF. The CDR3 region has the DNA TGTGCCAGCAGCTTAGGGGGGACCATCAGGATCCACTTT. The variable domain in full, with the rest retrieved from reference TRBV7-8 and TRBJ1-6, is GAGVSQSPRYKVAKRGQDVALRCDPISGHVSLFWYQQALGQGPEFLTYFQNEAQLDKSGLPSDRFFAERPEGSVSTLKIQRTQQEDSAVYLCASSLGGTIRIHFGNGTRLTVT.

This clonotype appeared many times. The chain uses TRBV6-5 and TRBJ2-1; D perhaps matches TRBD1 (6 bases). CDR3 length equals 15 residues. Per germline, CDR1 MNHEY and CDR2 SVGAGI. V lost 5 bases, J lost 0 bases, and 11 bases lay in between. The CDR3 loop reads CASSPDRSSYNEQFF. The CDR3 DNA sequence: TGTGCCAGCAGTCCCGACAGGAGCTCCTACAATGAGCAGTTCTTC.